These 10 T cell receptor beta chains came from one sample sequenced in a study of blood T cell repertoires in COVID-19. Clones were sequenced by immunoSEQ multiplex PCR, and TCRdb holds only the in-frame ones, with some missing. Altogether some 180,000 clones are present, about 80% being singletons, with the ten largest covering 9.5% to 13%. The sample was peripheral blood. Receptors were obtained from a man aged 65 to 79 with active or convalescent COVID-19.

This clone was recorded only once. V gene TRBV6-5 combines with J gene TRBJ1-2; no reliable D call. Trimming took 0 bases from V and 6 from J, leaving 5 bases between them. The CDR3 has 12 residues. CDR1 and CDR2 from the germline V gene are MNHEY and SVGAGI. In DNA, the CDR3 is TGTGCCAGCAGTTACTCTGGGCATGGCTACACCTTC. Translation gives CASSYSGHGYTF.

The CDR3 coding sequence is TGTGCCAGCAGCCCTTGGGCGGGGCTCCAGAATGAGCAGTTCTTC. Protein sequence: CASSPWAGLQNEQFF. The chain links TRBV2 to TRBJ2-1; D is perhaps TRBD2 (6 bases). V was trimmed by 6 bases and J by 7 bases, leaving 19 bases between them. CDR3 length equals 15 residues. Germline V gives CDR1 SNHLY, CDR2 FYNNEI.

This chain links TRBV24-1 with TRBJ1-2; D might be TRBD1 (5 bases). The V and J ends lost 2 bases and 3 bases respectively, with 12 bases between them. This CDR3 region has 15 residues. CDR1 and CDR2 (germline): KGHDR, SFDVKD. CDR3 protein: CATSDSRGADYGYTF. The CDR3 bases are TGTGCCACCAGTGATTCGCGGGGCGCCGACTATGGCTACACCTTC.

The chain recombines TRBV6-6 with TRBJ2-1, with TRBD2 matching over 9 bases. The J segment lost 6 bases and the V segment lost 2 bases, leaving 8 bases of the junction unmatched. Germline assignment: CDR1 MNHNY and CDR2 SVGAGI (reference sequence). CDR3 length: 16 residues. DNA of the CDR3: TGTGCCAGCAGTTACAAGGGCGGGAGGGCCATCAATGAGCAGTTCTTC. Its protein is CASSYKGGRAINEQFF.

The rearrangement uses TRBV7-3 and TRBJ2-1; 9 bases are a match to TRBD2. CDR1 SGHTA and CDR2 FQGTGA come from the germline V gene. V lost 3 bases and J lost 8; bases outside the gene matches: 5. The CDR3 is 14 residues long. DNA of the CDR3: TGTGCCAGCAGCTTGGGTAGCGGGAGCCATGAGCAGTTCTTC. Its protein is CASSLGSGSHEQFF.

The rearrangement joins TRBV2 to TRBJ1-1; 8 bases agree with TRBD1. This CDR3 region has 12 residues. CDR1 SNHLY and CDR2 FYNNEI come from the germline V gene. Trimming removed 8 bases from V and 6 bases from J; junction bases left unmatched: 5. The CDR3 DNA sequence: TGTGCCAGCCTCGCCAGGGGGCCTGAAGCTTTCTTT. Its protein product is CASLARGPEAFF.

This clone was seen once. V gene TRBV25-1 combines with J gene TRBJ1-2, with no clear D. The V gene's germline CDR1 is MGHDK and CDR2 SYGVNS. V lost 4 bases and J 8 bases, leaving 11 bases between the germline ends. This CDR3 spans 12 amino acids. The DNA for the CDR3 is TGTGCCAGCAGTGGGTTCACCGAGGGCTACACCTTC. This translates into CASSGFTEGYTF.

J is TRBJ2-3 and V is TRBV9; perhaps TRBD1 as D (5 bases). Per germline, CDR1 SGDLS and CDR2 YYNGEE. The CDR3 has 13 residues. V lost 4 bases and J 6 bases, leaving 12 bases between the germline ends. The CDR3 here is CASSPLGVDTQYF. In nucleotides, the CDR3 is TGTGCCAGCAGCCCTCTAGGGGTCGATACGCAGTATTTT.

The CDR3 sequence: CASSLGADYAPQYF. The CDR3 nucleotides read TGTGCCAGCAGCTTAGGTGCGGACTACGCTCCGCAGTACTTC. This chain joins TRBV7-2 and TRBJ2-7, with a possible D match to TRBD2 (6 bases). Germline V gene sequence: CDR1 SGHTA, CDR2 FQGNSA. The CDR3 runs 14 residues. Trimming cost V 1 base and J 9 bases, with 16 bases left between them. The whole variable domain, remainder taken from reference TRBV7-2 and TRBJ2-7, is GAGVSQSPSNKVTEKGKDVELRCDPISGHTALYWYRQSLGQGLEFLIYFQGNSAPDKSGLPSDRFSAERTGGSVSTLTIQRTQQEDSAVYLCASSLGADYAPQYFGPGTRLTVT.

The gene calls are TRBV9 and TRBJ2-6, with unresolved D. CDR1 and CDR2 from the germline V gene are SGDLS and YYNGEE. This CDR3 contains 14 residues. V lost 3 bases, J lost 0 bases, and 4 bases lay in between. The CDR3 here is CASSGSSGANVLTF. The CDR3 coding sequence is TGTGCCAGCAGCGGGAGCTCTGGGGCCAACGTCCTGACTTTC.